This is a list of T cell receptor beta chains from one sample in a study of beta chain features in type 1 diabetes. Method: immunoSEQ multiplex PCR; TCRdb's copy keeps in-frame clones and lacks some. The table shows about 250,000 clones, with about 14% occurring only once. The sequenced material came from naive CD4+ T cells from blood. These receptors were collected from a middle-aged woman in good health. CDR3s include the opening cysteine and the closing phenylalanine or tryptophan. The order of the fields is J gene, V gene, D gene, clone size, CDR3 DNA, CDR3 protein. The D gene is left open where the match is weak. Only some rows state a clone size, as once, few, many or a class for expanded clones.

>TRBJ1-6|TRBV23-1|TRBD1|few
TGCGCCAGCAGTCTAGCGGGACAGGGGGCTCAGAACTCCTATAATTCACCCCTCCACTTT
CASSLAGQGAQNSYNSPLHF
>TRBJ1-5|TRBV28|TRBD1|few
TGTGCCAGCCTGGACAGGGACTTCAATCAGCCCCAGCATTTT
CASLDRDFNQPQHF
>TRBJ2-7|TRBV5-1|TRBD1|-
TGCGCCAGCAGCCTAGCCGGGACAGGGGGCCACGAGCAGTACTTC
CASSLAGTGGHEQYF
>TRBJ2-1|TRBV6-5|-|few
TGTGCCAGCAGTTACCCTAACAATGAGCAGTTCTTC
CASSYPNNEQFF
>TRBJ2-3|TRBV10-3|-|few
TGTGCCGCCAAGTCAGATAGCACAGATACGCAGTATTTT
CAAKSDSTDTQYF
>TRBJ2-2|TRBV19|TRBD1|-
TGTGCCAGTAGTAAGACAGGGGGCTCCGGGGAGCTGTTTTTT
CASSKTGGSGELFF
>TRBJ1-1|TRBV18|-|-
TGTGCCAGCTCACGAGGGTCAGAGGGGGCTGAAGCTTTCTTT
CASSRGSEGAEAFF
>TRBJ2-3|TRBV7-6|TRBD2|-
TGTGCCAGCAGCTTTGCGTGGGGGACTAGCGGTATAGTCTCAGATACGCAGTATTTT
CASSFAWGTSGIVSDTQYF
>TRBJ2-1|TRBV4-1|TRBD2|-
TGCGCCAGCAGCCCGGGGGGGGTCACCTACAATGAGCAGTTCTTC
CASSPGGVTYNEQFF
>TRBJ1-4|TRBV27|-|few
TGTGCCAGCAGTACCCACAGGGCAACTAATGAAAAACTGTTTTTT
CASSTHRATNEKLFF
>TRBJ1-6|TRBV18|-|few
TGTGCCAGCTCACTCAGGGTCCGGGATTCACCCCTCCACTTT
CASSLRVRDSPLHF
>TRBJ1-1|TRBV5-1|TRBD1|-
TGCGCCAGCAGAGAGCAGGGGGCCGTCCTGAACACTGAAGCTTTCTTT
CASREQGAVLNTEAFF
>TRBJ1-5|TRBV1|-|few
TGCACCAGCAGCCAAGCCCACGGGGAAATTAGCAATCAGCCCCAGCATTTT
CTSSQAHGEISNQPQHF
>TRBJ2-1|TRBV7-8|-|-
TGTGCCAGCAGCCCCTTTGGGGGGACAGTTTTTTTTGGGCAGTTCTTC
CASSPFGGTVFFGQFF
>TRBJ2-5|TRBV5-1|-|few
TGCGCCAGCAGCCCCACAGCCGAGGAGACCCAGTACTTC
CASSPTAEETQYF
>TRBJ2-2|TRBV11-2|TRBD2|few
TGTGCCAGCAGGCGGGGGGGAAACACCGGGGAGCTGTTTTTT
CASRRGGNTGELFF
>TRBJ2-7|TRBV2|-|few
TGTGCCAGCAGCACCCAGGGGAACGAGCAGTACTTC
CASSTQGNEQYF
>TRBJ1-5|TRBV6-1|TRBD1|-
TGTGCCAGCAGTGGCGAGGGACAGGGCGGGCAGCCCCAGCATTTT
CASSGEGQGGQPQHF
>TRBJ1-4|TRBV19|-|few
TGTGCCAGTAGTGGAACGGGGGCAACTAATGAAAAACTGTTTTTT
CASSGTGATNEKLFF
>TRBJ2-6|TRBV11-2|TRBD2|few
TGTGCCAGCAGCTTAGGACTAGCGGGGGGGCTTGGGGCCAACGTCCTGACTTTC
CASSLGLAGGLGANVLTF
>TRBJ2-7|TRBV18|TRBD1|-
TGTGCCAGCTCACTCGACAGGGACGAGCAGTACTTC
CASSLDRDEQYF
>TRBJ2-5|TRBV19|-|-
TGTGCCAGTGGCGACCGACAGACCCAAGAGACCCAGTACTTC
CASGDRQTQETQYF
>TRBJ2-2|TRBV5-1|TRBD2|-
TGCGCCAGCAGGAGTCTAGCGGGGGGGCCTATGGTGACCGGGGAGCTGTTTTTT
CASRSLAGGPMVTGELFF
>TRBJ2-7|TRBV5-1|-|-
TGCGCCAGCAGCCCCGCGGTCCTACCTATGTCCTACGAGCAGTACTTC
CASSPAVLPMSYEQYF
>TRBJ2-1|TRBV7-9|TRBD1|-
TGTGCCAGCAGCCTTACAGGGGGGCTTAACAATGAGCAGTTCTTC
CASSLTGGLNNEQFF
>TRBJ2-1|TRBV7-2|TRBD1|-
TGTGCCAGCAGCACCTACAGGGGGGATAATGAGCAGTTCTTC
CASSTYRGDNEQFF
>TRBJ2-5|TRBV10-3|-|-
TGTGCCATCAGTGAGTTAGGAGAGCGGGAGACCCAGTACTTC
CAISELGERETQYF
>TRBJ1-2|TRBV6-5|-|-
TGTGCCAGCAGTTACTCCGGGGGCTATGGCTACACCTTC
CASSYSGGYGYTF
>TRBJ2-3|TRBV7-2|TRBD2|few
TGTGCCAGCAGCTTAGGGATATCTAGCGGGGGGGCATATACGCAGTATTTT
CASSLGISSGGAYTQYF
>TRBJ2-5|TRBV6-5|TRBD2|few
TGTGCCAGCAGTTACTTTAGCGGGGGGGTAAAGGAGACCCAGTACTTC
CASSYFSGGVKETQYF
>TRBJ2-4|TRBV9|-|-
TGTGCCAGCAGCCCGCGGGGCCCTCTAGCCAAAAACATTCAGTACTTC
CASSPRGPLAKNIQYF
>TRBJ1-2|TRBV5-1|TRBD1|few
TGCGCCAGCAGCTTCGGGACAGGGAAGAACTATGGCTACACCTTC
CASSFGTGKNYGYTF
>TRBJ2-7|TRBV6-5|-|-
TGTGCCAGCACCCCAGGGATTCTCCCCTACGAGCAGTACTTC
CASTPGILPYEQYF
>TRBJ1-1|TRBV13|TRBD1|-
TGTGCCAGCAGCTTGGTGTCCGGGACAGGGAGTTCTTCGGCTTTCTTT
CASSLVSGTGSSSAFF
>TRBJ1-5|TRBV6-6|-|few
TGTGCCAGCACCACGGGGGGACAGCCCCAGCATTTT
CASTTGGQPQHF
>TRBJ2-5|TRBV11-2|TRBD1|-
TGTGCCAGCAGGTCGACAGGGACGGGCGGGACCCAGTACTTC
CASRSTGTGGTQYF
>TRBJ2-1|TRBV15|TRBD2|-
TGTGCCACCAGCAGAGAGGGGGTAGGGACTAGCGGGGGCAATGAGCAGTTCTTC
CATSREGVGTSGGNEQFF
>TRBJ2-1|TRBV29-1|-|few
TGCAGCGTTGAAGGACGGGCCTACAATGAGCAGTTCTTC
CSVEGRAYNEQFF
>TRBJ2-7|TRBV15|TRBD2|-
TGTGCCACCAGCAGAGATTTGCGTAGCGGGTCGTCCGGTGTCTACGAGCAGTACTTC
CATSRDLRSGSSGVYEQYF
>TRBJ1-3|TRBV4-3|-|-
TGCGCCAGCAGCCAAGAATTGGGCAGGTCCGCCACCATATATTTT
CASSQELGRSATIYF
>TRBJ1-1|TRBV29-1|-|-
TGCAGCGTCACAGATCCCCAGTGGACTGAAGCTTTCTTT
CSVTDPQWTEAFF